This T cell receptor (beta chain) originates from a study of blood T cell repertoires in COVID-19. Measured with immunoSEQ multiplex PCR; TCRdb has only the in-frame clones, and not every one. The table records about 200,000 clones, roughly 88% of them present only once. CDR3 size: 15 residues. The V gene lost 3 bases and the J gene lost 4 bases, with 18 bases spanning the gap. The germline CDR1 and CDR2 sequences are GTSNPN and SVGIG (reference sequence). This clone was observed a single time. The source of this sequence is a man over 45 with COVID-19, enrolled during active disease. The chain uses TRBV30 and TRBJ1-2, with D tentatively TRBD1 (6 bases). Sequencing was performed on peripheral blood. The CDR3 is CAWRIVEGGRYGYTF. The CDR3 nucleotides read TGTGCCTGGAGAATCGTTGAAGGGGGACGCTATGGCTACACCTTC.